The 18 T cell receptor beta chains below come from one sample, sequenced in a study of blood T cell repertoires in COVID-19. Clones were sequenced by immunoSEQ multiplex PCR, and TCRdb holds only the in-frame ones, with some missing. Here the sample spans about 230,000 clones, about 79% being singletons. The sample was peripheral blood. These receptors were obtained from a man aged 35 to 55 who had recovered from COVID-19.

This chain joins TRBV3-1 (or the pseudogene TRBV3-2) and TRBJ2-3, with 8 bases that match TRBD1. The V gene's germline CDR1 is LGHDT and CDR2 YNNKEL (reference sequence). The CDR3 totals 14 residues. Trimming at V came to 4 bases and at J to 4 bases, leaving 4 bases not matched to a gene. The CDR3 nucleotides are TGTGCCAGCAGCCCCGGACAGGGTTCAGATACGCAGTATTTT. Its translation: CASSPGQGSDTQYF.

J is TRBJ2-1 and V is TRBV6-2 or TRBV6-3; D call uncertain. This CDR3 is built from 15 residues. Trimming removed 2 bases from V and 0 bases from J, with 8 bases in between. Germline V CDR1 and CDR2: MNHEY, SVGEGT. CDR3 in DNA: TGTGCCAGCAGTTACGGGCCGAGCTCCTACAATGAGCAGTTCTTC. Amino acid sequence: CASSYGPSSYNEQFF.

This chain uses TRBV12-3 or TRBV12-4 with TRBJ1-2; weak D call: TRBD1 (6 bases). The V end lost 3 bases, the J end lost 8 bases, and 13 bases lay between the germline ends. The CDR3 contains 13 residues. The CDR3 region is CASSFKGVEGYTF. CDR3 bases: TGTGCCAGCAGTTTTAAGGGGGTAGAAGGCTACACCTTC.

This rearrangement joins TRBV29-1 to TRBJ2-5, with 7 bases identical to TRBD2. Germline V lookup: CDR1 SQVTM, CDR2 ANQGSEA. CDR3 length equals 13 residues. The trim removed 8 bases at V and 5 bases at J, leaving 11 bases unmatched. The CDR3 region has the DNA TGCAGCAGTTCGGCGGGGGTAAGGGAGACCCAGTACTTC. Its protein product is CSSSAGVRETQYF.

V usage is TRBV5-1 and J usage is TRBJ2-3, with 8 bases fitting TRBD2. With 4 bases clipped from V and 4 bases from J, the junction kept 8 bases outside the gene matches. This CDR3 has 15 residues. Germline lookup yields CDR1 SGHRS and CDR2 YFSETQ. The chain's CDR3 is CASSTGTRGADTQYF. CDR3 bases: TGCGCCAGCAGCACGGGGACTAGGGGAGCAGATACGCAGTATTTT.

This chain joins TRBV5-5 and TRBJ1-1, with D possibly being TRBD1 (5 bases). Germline CDR1 SGHKS, CDR2 YYEKEE (reference sequence). V was clipped by 4 bases and J by 5 bases, with 12 bases between them. The length of the CDR3 is 13 residues. This chain's CDR3 is CASSLWGGTEAFF. The CDR3, as DNA: TGTGCCAGCAGCCTGTGGGGGGGAACTGAAGCTTTCTTT. The whole variable domain, filled in from reference TRBV5-5 and TRBJ1-1, reads DAGVTQSPTHLIKTRGQQVTLRCSPISGHKSVSWYQQVLGQGPQFIFQYYEKEERGRGNFPDRFSARQFPNYSSELNVNALLLGDSALYLCASSLWGGTEAFFGQGTRLTVV.

The genes are TRBV19 and TRBJ1-4; 9 bases agree with TRBD1. Germline lookup yields CDR1 LNHDA and CDR2 SQIVND (reference sequence). The CDR3 extends over 13 amino acids. Trimming at V came to 10 bases and at J to 3 bases, leaving 3 bases not matched to a gene. CDR3 nucleotide sequence: TGTGCCACACAGGGGGCACCTAATGAAAAACTGTTTTTT. The encoded protein is CATQGAPNEKLFF. The variable domain in full, completed from reference TRBV19 and TRBJ1-4, reads DGGITQSPKYLFRKEGQNVTLSCEQNLNHDAMYWYRQDPGQGLRLIYYSQIVNDFQKGDIAEGYSVSREKKESFPLTVTSAQKNPTAFYLCATQGAPNEKLFFGSGTQLSVL.

This clone was counted only a few times. This chain connects TRBV12-3 or TRBV12-4 to TRBJ2-1; 7 nucleotides align to TRBD2. J gave up 9 bases and V 5 bases, and 4 bases lay outside the gene matches. There are 12 residues in the CDR3. The CDR3 DNA follows: TGTGCCAGCAGTACCTTAGCGGGTGAGCAGTTCTTC. The encoded protein is CASSTLAGEQFF.

V and J are TRBV11-3 and TRBJ1-1, with D possibly matching TRBD1 (5 bases). The V end was cut by 5 bases, the J end by 6 bases, with 19 bases between. Germline assignment: CDR1 SGHNT and CDR2 YENEEA. This CDR3 region has 15 residues. The CDR3 DNA sequence: TGTGCCAGCAGCCACAGGACCGCTTTTGCACCTGAAGCTTTCTTT. Amino acids: CASSHRTAFAPEAFF.

The chain joins TRBV11-2 to TRBJ2-1; TRBD2 is a possible D gene (6 bases). Per the germline V gene, CDR1 is SGHAT and CDR2 is FQNNGV. CDR3 length equals 14 residues. V lost 5 bases and J lost 7, with 15 bases in between. CDR3 nucleotide sequence: TGTGCCAGCAGCCCCCGGGGGACGCGGAATGAGCAGTTCTTC. Its translation: CASSPRGTRNEQFF.

The chain links TRBV3-1 (or the pseudogene TRBV3-2) to TRBJ1-1; D gene uncertain. Trimming stripped 1 base from V and 4 bases from J, with 10 bases between. Germline V gene sequence: CDR1 LGHDT, CDR2 YNNKEL (reference sequence). The CDR3 is 14 residues long. The CDR3 bases are TGTGCCAGCAGCCAAGTAGGTGGGCGCACTGAAGCTTTCTTT. It specifies CASSQVGGRTEAFF.

V usage is TRBV5-4 and J usage is TRBJ2-7, with D possibly matching TRBD2 (5 bases). This CDR3 spans 16 amino acids. Per germline, CDR1 SGHNT and CDR2 YYREEE (reference sequence). V shed 0 bases and J shed 2 bases, with 15 bases lying between them. Here the CDR3 DNA reads TGTGCCAGCAGCTTGGGTGGCAACCACGGGACCTACGAGCAGTACTTC. Amino acids: CASSLGGNHGTYEQYF. The full variable domain, its missing parts supplied by reference TRBV5-4 and TRBJ2-7, is ETGVTQSPTHLIKTRGQQVTLRCSSQSGHNTVSWYQQALGQGPQFIFQYYREEENGRGNFPPRFSGLQFPNYSSELNVNALELDDSALYLCASSLGGNHGTYEQYFGPGTRLTVT.

The chain uses TRBV27 and TRBJ2-6; D is perhaps TRBD1 (5 bases). There are 18 residues in the CDR3. CDR1 is MNHEY and CDR2 is SMNVEV in the germline V gene (reference sequence). The germline V and J ends were trimmed by 0 bases and 0 bases, with 12 bases remaining between them. This chain's CDR3 is CASSLSRQGYSGANVLTF. Here the CDR3 DNA reads TGTGCCAGCAGTTTATCGCGGCAGGGCTACTCTGGGGCCAACGTCCTGACTTTC.

This clone has just one count. This chain uses TRBV5-1 with TRBJ2-7, with 13 bases matching TRBD2. This CDR3 has 16 residues. Looked up from germline, CDR1 is SGHRS and CDR2 is YFSETQ. V was pared by 0 bases and J by 5 bases, with 5 bases of the junction left unmatched. The CDR3 reads CASSLAGTSGVDEQYF. The DNA of the CDR3 is TGCGCCAGCAGCTTGGCGGGGACTAGCGGGGTTGACGAGCAGTACTTC.

The chain joins TRBV12-3 or TRBV12-4 to TRBJ1-1, with unresolved D. The CDR3 extends over 13 amino acids. Trimming left V 8 bases short and J 11 bases short, with 21 bases between. CDR3 DNA sequence: TGTGCCAGCGGCGGCAGGACTCAGCAAGGGGCTTTCTTT. It is translated as CASGGRTQQGAFF.

The V call is TRBV7-4, the J call TRBJ2-7, with TRBD2 matching over 11 bases. The CDR3 sequence is 18 residues long. Germline V gene lookup returns CDR1 SGHVT and CDR2 SQSDAQ. Trimming at V came to 7 bases and at J to 2 bases, leaving 16 bases not matched to a gene. The CDR3 DNA reads TGTGCCAGCACCTTTGGGGGGGACGGGACTAGCGGCCCCTACGAGCAGTACTTC. Residues: CASTFGGDGTSGPYEQYF.

This chain connects TRBV5-1 to TRBJ1-2; 9 bases fit TRBD1. This CDR3 has 13 amino acids. The germline gives CDR1 SGHRS, CDR2 YFSETQ. J lost 8 bases, V lost 4 bases, and 6 bases had no gene match. CDR3 bases: TGCGCCAGCAGCCTGGGACAGGGTACGGGCTACACCTTC. Translation gives CASSLGQGTGYTF.

The gene calls are TRBV19 and TRBJ1-6; 7 nucleotides line up with TRBD1. This CDR3 is built from 14 residues. The trim removed 5 bases at V and 6 bases at J, leaving 4 bases unmatched. Germline values: CDR1 LNHDA, CDR2 SQIVND (reference sequence). For the CDR3, the DNA is TGTGCCAGTAGTCACCGGGACAGTAATTCACCCCTCCACTTT. Its translation is CASSHRDSNSPLHF.